This T cell receptor beta chain derives from a study of neoadjuvant nivolumab and ipilimumab in lung cancer. Using immunoSEQ multiplex PCR, the repertoire was profiled, and TCRdb retains in-frame clones only, with some absent. Found here are 4,000 to 5,000 clones, around 79% of them singletons; the top ten hold about 10%. The CDR3 extends over 15 amino acids. V gave up 5 bases and J gave up 7 bases; unmatched junction bases: 10. The germline gives CDR1 SGHTA, CDR2 FQGNSA. This clonotype was obtained from an adult with non-small cell lung cancer. This chain uses TRBV7-2 with TRBJ2-7; 11 bases are a match to TRBD1. Source: tumor tissue, taken after neoadjuvant nivolumab, alone or with ipilimumab, at or shortly before surgery. The chain's CDR3 is CASSNGTGGAREQYF. CDR3 DNA sequence: TGTGCCAGCAGCAACGGGACAGGGGGGGCTAGGGAGCAGTACTTC.